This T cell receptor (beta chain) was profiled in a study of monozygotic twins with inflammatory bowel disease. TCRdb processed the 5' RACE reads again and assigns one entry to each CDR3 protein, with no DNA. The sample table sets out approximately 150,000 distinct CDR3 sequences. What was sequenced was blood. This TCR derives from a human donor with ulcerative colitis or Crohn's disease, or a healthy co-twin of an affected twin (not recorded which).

The CDR3 sequence is CAWSVTGARVPDTQYF. V is TRBV30 and J is TRBJ2-3; TCRdb indicates TRBD1, and absent DNA this call remains unverified. CDR3 length: 16 residues. Germline CDR1 reads GTSNPN; CDR2 reads SVGIG (reference sequence).